This T cell receptor beta chain comes out of a study of cytomegalovirus exposure and HLA in healthy donors listed by TCRdb under 2017. Study-wide context: An earlier analysis of roughly 610 of the donors reported about 300 Gb of sequence data and around 120 million unique TCR beta sequences obtained from around 170 million T cells. To predict cytomegalovirus infection status, the study combined high-throughput TCR immunosequencing, statistical association of individual TCRs with disease status, and machine learning. Among the roughly 390 genotyped donors, 81% belonged to the genetic ancestry cluster associated with self-reported Caucasian donors. Across 398 genotyped donors of the cohort, an average of approximately 240,000 unique TCR beta nucleotide sequences per donor were sequenced, and approximately 17% of those sequences were non-productive. Roughly 5 DR-DQ haplotypes were handled as single units for association and clustering because linkage in the cohort was strong. The number of typed donors differed by locus: about 620-640 for A, B, C, DRB1 and DQB1; roughly 510 for DQA1; around 610 for DPA1; and approximately 450 for DPB1. Rather than using new phenotypic data, the later analysis identified candidate immune exposures from TCR beta sequences and from how often those sequences occurred across donors. In a later analysis, previously published TCR beta repertoires from 600 to 850 donors were re-analyzed and high-resolution HLA genotyping was added so that TCR occurrence patterns could be studied. In addition to the first cohort of roughly 700 subjects, a separate validation cohort of over 90 different subjects was used. In an earlier analysis of more than 550 of the donors, high-throughput TCR beta sequencing was used to judge whether each TCR beta V gene segment behaved as functional or pseudogenic. The T cell repertoires of 666 subjects were profiled by immunosequencing and related to cytomegalovirus serostatus. Every discovery cohort repertoire had been produced on one sequencing platform. Genome-wide SNP genotypes for about 65% of the 666 donors were used in a later genetic analysis, which treated that subset as a discovery cohort. Donor age, sex, ethnicity and CMV serostatus were compiled together with the repertoire data. The study aimed to test whether cataloging public T cell receptors could reveal signatures of past pathogen exposure. HLA typing covered class I and class II loci at four-digit resolution. An early release that covered more than 550 HLA-typed donors contained about 300 gigabases of sequencing data and 70 million to 100 million unique TCR sequences.

In total, over 600 healthy bone marrow donors made up the cohort. At the time of sampling, all cohort members were nominally healthy, though unrecorded immune exposures were likely present. The donor tested CMV seronegative, placing the donor among the roughly 400 seronegative members of the cohort. A peripheral blood sample was collected from each donor, and TCR beta sequencing was performed on peripheral blood mononuclear cells. The Qiagen DNeasy Blood Extraction Kit was used to extract genomic DNA from the blood cell samples. CDR1 and CDR2 (MDHEN, SYDVKM) derive from the germline V gene. The CDR3 numbers 18 residues from cysteine through phenylalanine. The retained sequence is limited to the CDR3, 54 bases, with the frame set at the first base. Clipping removes 0 bases from V and 1 base from J, with 3 as the unmatched junction base count. General conclusions and limits of the study: A later genetic analysis reported fewer N-insertions in productive TCRs among donors in an Asian-associated ancestry cluster than the roughly 690-donor mean. Presence/absence analyses assumed roughly uniform sequencing depth across donors, an assumption that may not hold. A total of 164 TCR beta chains were listed by the study as associated with cytomegalovirus. According to a later analysis, TCR association rates differed among HLA loci, with DRB1 alleles showing the most associated TCRs and HLA-C alleles showing the fewest. Because counts were too low, under 20 rarely observed V segments, including chromosome 9 orphons, were left out of the earlier analysis of approximately 500 of the donors. The cohort was sequenced for TCR beta chains only, and without alpha or paired-chain data the features that could be detected were limited. The classifier was reported to diagnose cytomegalovirus status with high specificity and sensitivity in both the original and validation cohorts. Some IMGT-functional V segments, including TRBV6-2 and TRBV6-3, could not be distinguished by the 87-base-pair reads and were therefore excluded. An earlier analysis of 587 of the donors showed that most TCR beta V segments appeared in productive rearrangements either about 87% or about 30% of the time, which broadly matched IMGT annotations. Correlated functional status among segregating V segments might be attributable to linkage disequilibrium, but an unknown experimental factor could not be ruled out. When HLA alleles, especially DR and DQ, strongly co-occurred, TCR associations were difficult to assign to individual alleles. A cluster of highly shared sequence variants was judged likely to represent a technical artifact of the sequencing pipeline. In a later analysis, several top co-occurrence clusters were reported to appear linked to parvovirus B19, influenza, CMV and Epstein-Barr virus. A later analysis found that most CMV-associated TCR beta chains appeared HLA-restricted, with HLA associations seemingly driven largely by CMV exposure. Specific HLA alleles were associated with 18,000 or so TCR beta sequences at a false discovery rate of 0.05 in a later analysis. While some public TCRs were present in many individuals, most TCR sequences turned up only very rarely across donors. CMV serostatus was the only immune exposure information available for the cohort. In vitro tests confirmed that a few of the cytomegalovirus-associated TCR beta chains recognize cytomegalovirus antigens. It was suggested by the authors that the approach could potentially be generalized to other disease states and immunological phenotypes. A later genetic analysis associated a missense DCLRE1C variant with V-gene and J-gene trimming of TCR beta chains, and an independent cohort replicated the association. A later analysis found that HLA-associated TCR beta chains were more clonally expanded and had lower generation probabilities than equally common non-associated chains. Because HLA typing was unavailable for some donors at each locus, only the typed subset was used in association tests. A further reported finding was that TCR beta sequences accurately predicted the HLA-A and HLA-B alleles for most subjects in the first cohort.

Library preparation used the immunoSEQ multiplex PCR assay. The multiplex PCR relied on a mix of 60 forward primers for TCR Vbeta segments and 13 reverse primers for TCR Jbeta segments. Amplification of the CDR3 region of rearranged TCR beta genes was performed with a multiplex PCR assay on genomic DNA. Amplified TCR beta libraries were sequenced as 87-base-pair reads on the Illumina HiSeq System. The authors' analysis ran thus. A later analysis tallied some 79 million unique TCR beta chains across the 700 or so repertoires, and approximately 12 million of those chains were shared by two or more donors. A nearest-neighbor algorithm error-corrected the raw reads and collapsed the reads into unique sequences, merging closely related sequences to remove PCR and sequencing errors. To assign V, D and J gene segments, CDR3 sequences were aligned to IMGT reference sequences. For a sequence to be retained, at least a six-nucleotide match to both a V gene segment and a J gene segment was required. A rearrangement was called productive if the CDR3 had no stop codons and remained in frame with V and J, and every other rearrangement was called non-productive. CDR3 was defined by IMGT convention, running from the second conserved V-encoded cysteine to the conserved J-encoded phenylalanine. The earlier analysis of approximately 590 of the donors excluded any sequence lacking an unambiguous match to a single V gene segment. In an earlier analysis of roughly 600 of the donors, a V segment was called functional when productive rearrangements were above 56.7%, and segregating when the standard deviation between donors exceeded 5%. A statistical classification framework was built to diagnose cytomegalovirus status from the catalog of TCR beta chain sequences. V and J gene assignment, in a later analysis, came from comparing TCR nucleotide sequences with IMGT/GENE-DB human TR gene sequences. Using the TCRdist pipeline, a later analysis assigned CDR3 sequences along with most-parsimonious VDJ recombination scenarios. A later analysis defined each TCR beta chain by its CDR3 amino acid sequence plus V-gene family, and excluded reads lacking a unique V-gene family. A later analysis removed 600 or so highly shared, low-generation-probability nucleotide sequences to deal with suspected cross-contamination and a sequencing artifact. For each public chain, a later analysis derived a clonal expansion index from normalized ranks of inferred template counts within each repertoire. In a later analysis, generation probabilities were computed with a VDJ recombination model fitted to out-of-frame rearrangements, and the resulting probabilities were checked against IGoR. Hypergeometric tests were used in a later analysis to score TCR-TCR, TCR-HLA and TCR-CMV co-occurrence, with a repertoire-size bias correction applied to the TCR pairs. In a later analysis, false discovery rates were estimated by permuting HLA or CMV assignments 20 times. In a later analysis, co-occurring TCRs were grouped using DBSCAN, and TCRdist sequence similarity was added for clustering within HLA-allele-positive subsets. Repertoires with fewer than 30,000 or more than 120,000 public chains, plus five repertoires with anomalous nucleotide sharing, were excluded from co-occurrence clustering. What TCRdb holds here is the immuneACCESS table cut down to in-frame rearrangements. Part of the clones is not present; checked against another copy, under half of the missing clones reflect an unresolved V gene, and the others are unexplained. V, J and clone size are taken as reported in that table, and D and trimming were inferred from the DNA itself. The sample table holds some 130,000 clones, of which around 77% were seen once. The ten largest clones capture 1.8% of the sample.

Note on this clone: Its antigen is not yet known. Per-base qualities were not stored, and no clone one base away is much larger.

The TCR comes from a woman aged 45-60 years in good health and CMV-seronegative. The sequenced sample was PBMCs. The sequence joins TRBV28 to TRBJ2-7; the central 16 bases match TRBD2. The nucleotide sequence is TGTGCCAGCAGTTTATGGGGACTAGCGGGAGGGCAATCCTACGAGCAGTACTTC. It is translated as CASSLWGLAGGQSYEQYF.